The 17 T cell receptor beta chains below come from one sample, sequenced in a study of blood T cells in healthy people across ages. A J-beta primer mix and a sample-barcoded 5' primer were used in a second PCR of about 7 to 12 cycles. TCRdb redid the calling of the 5' RACE reads with MiXCR, one entry per CDR3 protein. Seen here are about 1,800,000 distinct CDR3 sequences, roughly 30% observed once, and the top ten hold about 8%. Sample: blood. Receptor source: a woman aged 30 to 39 in good health.

A remark on this clonotype: One base away lies a much larger clone, so this may be a sequencing read error. This chain connects TRBV10-2 to TRBJ2-5; D remains ambiguous. The J call may be mistaken, given a closer DNA end match to TRBJ2-7. The CDR3 has 14 residues. Per the germline V gene, CDR1 is WSHSY and CDR2 is SAAADI. CDR3 sequence reads: CAGSDLKDSYEQYF. The CDR3 DNA is TGCGCCGGCAGTGACCTGAAGGACTCCTACGAGCAGTACTTC.

The V gene is TRBV18, the J gene TRBJ1-6; D gene uncertain. Trimming removed 2 bases at V and 0 bases at J, with 5 bases between. Looked up from germline, CDR1 is KGHSH and CDR2 is LQKENI. This CDR3 region has 15 residues. The CDR3 DNA reads TGTGCCAGCTCACCATCGGTCTCCTATAATTCACCCCTCCACTTT. Translated, it gives CASSPSVSYNSPLHF.

This clonotype was counted ten times or more. The chain uses TRBV27 and TRBJ2-7; maybe TRBD2 (7 bases). CDR1 MNHEY and CDR2 SMNVEV come from the germline V gene (reference sequence). The CDR3 extends over 17 amino acids. Trimming took 6 bases from V and 3 from J, leaving 24 bases between them. CDR3: CASSRRPGAGEGYEQYF. For the CDR3, the DNA is TGTGCCAGCAGCCGGCGACCCGGGGCAGGGGAGGGCTACGAGCAGTACTTC.

This clonotype was counted only a few times. This chain connects TRBV13 to TRBJ1-1; tentatively, D is TRBD1 (5 bases). This CDR3 is 14 amino acids long. CDR1 and CDR2 (germline): PRHDT, FYEKMQ (reference sequence). The ends were cut back, 4 bases at V and 5 bases at J, with 14 bases in the middle. CDR3 protein: CASSSSGTATEAFF. CDR3 DNA: TGTGCCAGCAGCTCTTCAGGGACGGCGACTGAAGCTTTCTTT.

This clonotype was picked up a small number of times. The chain combines TRBV20-1 with TRBJ2-3; TRBD2 might be the D (6 bases). The CDR3 sequence is 12 residues long. Germline V gives CDR1 DFQATT, CDR2 SNEGSKA (reference sequence). Trimming took 6 bases from V and 9 from J, leaving 16 bases between them. CDR3 DNA sequence: TGCAGTGCCGGCGAGGGACTTTTCACGCAGTATTTT. It yields the protein CSAGEGLFTQYF.

Comments on this clonotype: This may be a read error: a much more frequent sequence differs by one nucleotide. The chain recombines TRBV7-2 with TRBJ2-3; D gene ambiguous. The V gene's germline CDR1 is SGHTA and CDR2 FQGNSA. This CDR3 contains 15 residues. CDR3 protein: CASGLSRRNTDTQYF. CDR3 sequence (DNA): TGTGCCAGCGGCTTATCTCGCCGGAATACAGATACGCAGTATTTT.

This clonotype was found a few times. This sequence joins TRBV6-2 or TRBV6-3 and TRBJ2-7, with D perhaps TRBD2 (5 bases). V lost 0 bases to trimming and J lost 2 bases, with 8 bases between them. CDR3 length equals 14 residues. Germline CDR1 MNHEY, CDR2 SVGEGT. CDR3 coding DNA: TGTGCCAGCAGTTACTCGCGGGTTACCTACGAGCAGTACTTC. Protein sequence: CASSYSRVTYEQYF.

This clonotype occurred a few times. The CDR3, as DNA: TGTGCCAGCAGGAGGAGCCTTAGCGGGGGGTACGATGAGCAGTTCTTC. This encodes CASRRSLSGGYDEQFF. The chain is built from TRBV28 and TRBJ2-1, with 10 bases fitting TRBD2. V was clipped by 6 bases and J by 8 bases; unmatched bases: 13. The CDR3 has 16 amino acids. Looked up from germline, CDR1 is MDHEN and CDR2 is SYDVKM.

The chain's CDR3 is CATSEPRGSTEAFF. CDR3 DNA: TGTGCCACCAGTGAACCGAGGGGGAGCACTGAAGCTTTCTTT. The rearrangement joins TRBV24-1 to TRBJ1-1; maybe TRBD1 (6 bases). CDR1 and CDR2 (germline): KGHDR, SFDVKD. V lost 4 bases and J 4 bases, leaving 12 bases between the germline ends. This CDR3 is 14 amino acids long.

This clonotype was seen a few times. The chain combines TRBV11-2 with TRBJ2-1, with 8 bases aligning to TRBD2. The CDR3 runs to 18 residues. CDR1 SGHAT and CDR2 FQNNGV come from the germline V gene. J lost 8 bases, V lost 0 bases, and 15 bases had no gene match. The CDR3 region has the DNA TGTGCCAGCAGCTTAGATGGCCGCGGCGGGAGGAGGAGCGATGAGCAGTTCTTC. Translating it yields CASSLDGRGGRRSDEQFF.

A few counts support this clonotype. The chain uses TRBV7-4 and TRBJ2-7, with D unresolved. The CDR3 is 15 amino acids. Trimming removed 2 bases at V and 7 bases at J, with 18 bases between. The V gene's germline CDR1 is SGHVT and CDR2 SQSDAQ. The CDR3 DNA reads TGTGCCAGCAGCTTAAATGAGGATGGTGGTTGGGAGCAGTACTTC. Residues: CASSLNEDGGWEQYF.

V is TRBV7-8 and J is TRBJ2-5; no definite D call. This CDR3 has 14 amino acids. The ends were cut back, 0 bases at V and 5 bases at J, with 10 bases in the middle. Germline lookup yields CDR1 SGHVS and CDR2 FQNEAQ. CDR3 residues: CASSLARTFETQYF. Written as DNA, the CDR3 is TGTGCCAGCAGCTTAGCTCGGACCTTTGAGACCCAGTACTTC.

The sample holds one count of this clonotype. At one boundary the junction diverges from the germline segment, which might be a read error. The CDR3 sequence: CANSQAGGSGYNEQFF. The CDR3 nucleotides read TGTGCCAACAGCCAGGCGGGAGGGTCCGGGTACAATGAGCAGTTCTTC. V and J are TRBV3-1 and TRBJ2-1; 9 nucleotides agree with TRBD2. The CDR3 spans 16 residues. Germline V CDR1 and CDR2: LGHDT, YNNKEL (reference sequence).

This chain uses TRBV29-1 with TRBJ1-1, with D hard to call. Trimming left V 6 bases short and J 5 bases short, with 10 bases between. CDR3 size: 11 residues. Germline V gene data show CDR1 as SQVTM and CDR2 as ANQGSEA. The CDR3 DNA follows: TGCAGCGTGGAGCAGGATACTGAAGCTTTCTTT. Translated, it gives CSVEQDTEAFF.

The CDR3 coding sequence is TGTGCCAGCTCACAGGGACGGCTGAATGGGGGCTACACCTTC. This codes for CASSQGRLNGGYTF. V and J are TRBV18 and TRBJ1-2; D may be TRBD1 (5 bases). Germline CDR1 is KGHSH and CDR2 is LQKENI. The length of the CDR3 is 14 residues. V lost 4 bases and J lost 8, with 17 bases in between.

This clonotype was seen a handful of times. This chain joins TRBV5-1 and TRBJ2-6; D ambiguous. CDR1 SGHRS and CDR2 YFSETQ come from the germline V gene. This CDR3 is 17 amino acids long. Trimming pared 0 bases from V and 0 bases from J, leaving 10 bases between. The CDR3: CASSLGTVRSGANVLTF. The CDR3 bases are TGCGCCAGCAGCTTGGGTACAGTGCGCTCTGGGGCCAACGTCCTGACTTTC.

CDR3 sequence (DNA): TGTGCCAGCAGTGGGACAGGCTCAAGTGAAGCTTTCTTT. Translating it yields CASSGTGSSEAFF. V gene TRBV25-1 combines with J gene TRBJ1-1, with 7 positions matching TRBD1. The CDR3 sequence is 13 residues long. J gave up 7 bases and V 4 bases, and 6 bases lay outside the gene matches. CDR1 and CDR2 (germline): MGHDK, SYGVNS.